This paragraph reports one T cell receptor beta chain. What it recognizes is unknown. Some clones are missing from TCRdb's copy, which holds only in-frame ones; the method was immunoSEQ multiplex PCR. The repertoire holds under 35,000 clones, with around 76% as singletons. CDR1 is SGHKS, CDR2 YYEKEE, per germline (reference sequence). After removal of 6 bases from V and 4 bases from J, the junction contained 4 bases not matched to a gene. The CDR3 totals 14 residues. This specimen belongs to a study of STAT5B mutations in CD4+ large granular lymphocyte leukemia. For the study at large: Among healthy controls, a particular HLA allele went with more CDR3 'QG' motifs. Study findings and constraints: TRBV06-family usage was enriched in top patient clones (8/27) versus controls (2/35). Main leukemic clonotypes were patient-specific, but approximately 25% appeared at low frequency elsewhere. The CD4+ versus CD8+ T-LGLL clonality difference may reflect limited sample size.

This receptor was obtained from a human donor in good health. Sequencing input: CD4+ T cells from blood buffy coats. The chain uses TRBV5-5 and TRBJ1-5; TRBD1 matches at 10 bases. The CDR3 here is CASKGQGVNQPQHF. The CDR3 DNA sequence: TGTGCCAGCAAAGGACAGGGGGTAAATCAGCCCCAGCATTTT.